The 11 T cell receptor beta chains below come from one sample, sequenced in a study of cytomegalovirus exposure and HLA in healthy donors. PCR primers comprised 60 Vbeta and 13 Jbeta primers. Data came from immunoSEQ multiplex PCR; TCRdb stores just in-frame clones and leaves some out. The sample lists 90,000 to 110,000 clones; roughly 15% were seen once. Sample: PBMCs. The receptors derive from a female donor in good health and CMV-seronegative.

The rearrangement links TRBV28 to TRBJ2-2; 9 bases agree with TRBD2. The CDR3 runs to 13 residues. The V segment lost 7 bases and the J segment 8 bases; nucleotides outside the gene matches: 5. The V gene's germline CDR1 is MDHEN and CDR2 SYDVKM. The CDR3 DNA sequence: TGTGCCAGCAAGCTAGCGGGAATTGGGGAGCTGTTTTTT. As protein: CASKLAGIGELFF.

The chain uses TRBV30 and TRBJ1-5; 11 positions match TRBD1. The CDR3 covers 15 residues. J was trimmed by 4 bases and V by 1 base; bases with no gene match: 3. Germline assignment: CDR1 GTSNPN and CDR2 SVGIG (reference sequence). The CDR3 protein is CAWSAGTGGNQPQHF. For the CDR3, the DNA is TGTGCCTGGAGTGCCGGGACAGGGGGGAATCAGCCCCAGCATTTT. Full variable domain (missing parts from reference TRBV30 and TRBJ1-5): SQTIHQWPATLVQPVGSPLSLECTVEGTSNPNLYWYRQAAGRGLQLLFYSVGIGQISSEVPQNLSASRPQDRQFILSSKKLLLSDSGFYLCAWSAGTGGNQPQHFGDGTRLSIL.

Notes on this clone: The junction does not match germline at one end; this may be a read error. The J gene is TRBJ2-7, the V gene TRBV4-2, with TRBD1 matching over 9 bases. This CDR3 has 15 amino acids. Germline CDR1 is LGHNA and CDR2 is YNFKEQ. CDR3 residues: CASSQAGGAGQGWKF. DNA for the CDR3: TGTGCCAGCAGCCAAGCGGGGGGAGCCGGACAGGGGTGGAAGTTC.

This clone occurred a few times. CDR3 DNA sequence: TGTGCCAGCAGCCCGCGGCCCGCGGGAATGATCACAGATACGCAGTATTTT. Residues: CASSPRPAGMITDTQYF. This chain uses TRBV7-2 with TRBJ2-3, with D perhaps TRBD2 (6 bases). Per the germline V gene, CDR1 is SGHTA and CDR2 is FQGNSA. The CDR3 sequence is 17 residues long. V dropped 5 bases and J dropped 2 bases, with 20 bases sitting between them. Based on the CDR3 plus reference TRBV7-2 and TRBJ2-3, the full variable domain is GAGVSQSPSNKVTEKGKDVELRCDPISGHTALYWYRQSLGQGLEFLIYFQGNSAPDKSGLPSDRFSAERTGGSVSTLTIQRTQQEDSAVYLCASSPRPAGMITDTQYFGPGTRLTVL.

This clone was observed a handful of times. V usage is TRBV5-1 and J usage is TRBJ2-7; 8 bases map to TRBD2. Germline CDR1 and CDR2: SGHRS and YFSETQ. Trimming removed 3 bases from V and 6 bases from J; junction bases left unmatched: 11. There are 15 residues in the CDR3. The CDR3 is CASSSGGGVPPEQYF. CDR3 coding DNA: TGCGCCAGCAGCTCGGGGGGGGGAGTACCTCCCGAGCAGTACTTC.

A note on this clone: The CDR3 does not close with the conserved phenylalanine or tryptophan, likely indicating a read error. The chain couples TRBV2 to TRBJ1-2, with D possibly being TRBD1 (5 bases). CDR3 size: 14 residues. The V gene's germline CDR1 is SNHLY and CDR2 FYNNEI. Trimming pared 10 bases from V and 2 bases from J, leaving 17 bases between. Written as DNA, the CDR3 is TGTGCCATACGACGGGGGAGTCCAAACTATGGCTACACCCTC. Protein: CAIRRGSPNYGYTL.

This clone has just a few counts. V is TRBV30 and J is TRBJ2-5; 8 nucleotides align to TRBD2. This CDR3 spans 14 amino acids. The trim removed 3 bases at V and 3 bases at J, leaving 6 bases unmatched. The V gene's germline CDR1 is GTSNPN and CDR2 SVGIG (reference sequence). The DNA of the CDR3 is TGTGCCTGGAGGGCCGCGGGGGGCGAAGAGACCCAGTACTTC. Translating gives CAWRAAGGEETQYF.

In this sample, this clone turned up a few times. This sequence joins TRBV4-3 and TRBJ1-2, with D uncertain. The CDR3 totals 15 residues. Germline assignment: CDR1 LGHNA and CDR2 YSLEER. With 1 base removed from V and 1 base from J, the gap between germline ends came to 10 bases. The CDR3 coding sequence is TGCGCCAGCAGCCAAGTCTACGGGGTTAACTATGGCTACACCTTC. It translates to CASSQVYGVNYGYTF.

This rearrangement joins TRBV7-9 to TRBJ2-7, with TRBD1 matching 10 bases. This CDR3 is built from 15 residues. V dropped 6 bases and J dropped 2; count of bases not matched to a gene: 7. CDR1 is SEHNR, CDR2 FQNEAQ, per germline (reference sequence). The DNA of the CDR3 is TGTGCCAGCAGTCACACCGGGACAGGGGCCTACGAGCAGTACTTC. Protein product: CASSHTGTGAYEQYF.

The rearrangement joins TRBV23-1 to TRBJ2-1; TRBD2 matches at 9 bases. TRBV23-1 is marked as an open reading frame, function uncertain. This CDR3 contains 18 residues. The ends lost 0 bases at V and 8 bases at J; junction bases unmatched: 14. In DNA, the CDR3 is TGCGCCAGCAGTCAATCCCCGGGTAGCGGGGGCCCCAACTATGAGCAGTTCTTC. Translating gives CASSQSPGSGGPNYEQFF.

About this clone itself: Other DNA sequences in this sample translate to the same CDR3. This chain joins TRBV6-5 and TRBJ1-2, with 8 bases identical to TRBD1. This CDR3 has 15 amino acids. Unmatched junction bases numbered 11, after V lost 6 bases and J lost 5 bases. Germline V gene sequence: CDR1 MNHEY, CDR2 SVGAGI. The CDR3 region is CASSSTGGQEYGYTF. The CDR3 DNA sequence: TGTGCCAGCAGCTCTACGGGGGGACAGGAATATGGCTACACCTTC.